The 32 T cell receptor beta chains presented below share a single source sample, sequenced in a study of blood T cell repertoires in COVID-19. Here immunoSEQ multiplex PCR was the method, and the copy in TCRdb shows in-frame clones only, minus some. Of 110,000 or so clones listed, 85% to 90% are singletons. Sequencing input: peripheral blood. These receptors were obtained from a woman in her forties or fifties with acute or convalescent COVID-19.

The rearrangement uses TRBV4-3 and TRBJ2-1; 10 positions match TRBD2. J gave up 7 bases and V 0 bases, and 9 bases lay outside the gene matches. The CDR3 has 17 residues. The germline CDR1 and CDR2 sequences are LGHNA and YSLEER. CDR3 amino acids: CASSQDWSSGSPNEQFF. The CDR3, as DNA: TGCGCCAGCAGCCAAGATTGGTCTAGCGGGAGCCCGAATGAGCAGTTCTTC.

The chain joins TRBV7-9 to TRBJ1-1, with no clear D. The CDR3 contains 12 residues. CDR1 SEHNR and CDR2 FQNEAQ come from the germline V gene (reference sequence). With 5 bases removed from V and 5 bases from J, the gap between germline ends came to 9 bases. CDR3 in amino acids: CASSRIGTEAFF. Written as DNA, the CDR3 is TGTGCCAGCAGCCGGATCGGGACTGAAGCTTTCTTT.

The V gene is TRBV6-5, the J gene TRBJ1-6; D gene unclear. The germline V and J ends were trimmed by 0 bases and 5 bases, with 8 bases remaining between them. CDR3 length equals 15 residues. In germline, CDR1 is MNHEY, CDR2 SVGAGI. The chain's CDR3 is CASSYSAGNNSPLHF. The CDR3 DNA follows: TGTGCCAGCAGTTACTCAGCGGGAAATAATTCACCCCTCCACTTT.

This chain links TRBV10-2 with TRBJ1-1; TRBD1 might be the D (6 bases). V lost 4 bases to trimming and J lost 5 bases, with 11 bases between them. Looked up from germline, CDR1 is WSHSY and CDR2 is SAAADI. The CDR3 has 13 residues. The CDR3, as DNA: TGCGCCAGCAGTGCGACAACAGGGACTGAAGCTTTCTTT. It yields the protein CASSATTGTEAFF.

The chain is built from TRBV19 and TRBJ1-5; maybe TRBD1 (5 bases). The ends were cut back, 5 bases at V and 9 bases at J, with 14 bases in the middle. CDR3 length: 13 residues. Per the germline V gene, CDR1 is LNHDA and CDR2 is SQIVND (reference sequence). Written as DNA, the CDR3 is TGTGCCAGTAGTGGGGGAGGATCGCGGCCCCAGCATTTT. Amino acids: CASSGGGSRPQHF.

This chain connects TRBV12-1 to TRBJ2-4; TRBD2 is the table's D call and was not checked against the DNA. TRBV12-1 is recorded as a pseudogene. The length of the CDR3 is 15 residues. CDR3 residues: CARGGAVEGKNIQYF. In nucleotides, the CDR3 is TGTGCCAGGGGGGGGGCAGTCGAGGGCAAAAACATTCAGTACTTC.

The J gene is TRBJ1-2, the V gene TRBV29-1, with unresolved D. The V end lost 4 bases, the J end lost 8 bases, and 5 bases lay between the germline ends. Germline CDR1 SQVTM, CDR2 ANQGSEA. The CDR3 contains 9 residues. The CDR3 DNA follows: TGCAGCGTTGCGGAGGGCTACACCTTC. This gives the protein CSVAEGYTF.

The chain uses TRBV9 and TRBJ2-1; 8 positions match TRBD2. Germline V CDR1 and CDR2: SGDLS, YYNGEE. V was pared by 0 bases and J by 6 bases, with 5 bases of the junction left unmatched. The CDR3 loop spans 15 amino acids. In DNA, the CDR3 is TGTGCCAGCAGCGTAGCGGGACTAGTATTCAATGAGCAGTTCTTC. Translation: CASSVAGLVFNEQFF.

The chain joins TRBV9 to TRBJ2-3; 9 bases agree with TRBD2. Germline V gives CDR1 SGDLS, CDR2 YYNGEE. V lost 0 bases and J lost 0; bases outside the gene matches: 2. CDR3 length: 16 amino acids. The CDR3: CASSVGTSASTDTQYF. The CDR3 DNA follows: TGTGCCAGCAGCGTAGGGACTAGCGCCAGCACAGATACGCAGTATTTT. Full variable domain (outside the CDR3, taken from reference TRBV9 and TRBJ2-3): DSGVTQTPKHLITATGQRVTLRCSPRSGDLSVYWYQQSLDQGLQFLIQYYNGEERAKGNILERFSAQQFPDLHSELNLSSLELGDSALYFCASSVGTSASTDTQYFGPGTRLTVL.

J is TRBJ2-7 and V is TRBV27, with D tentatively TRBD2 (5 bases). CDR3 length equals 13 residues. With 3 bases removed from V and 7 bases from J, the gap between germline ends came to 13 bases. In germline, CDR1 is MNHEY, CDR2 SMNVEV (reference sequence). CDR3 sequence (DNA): TGTGCCAGCAGTTTGTCGGGGATGGGAGAGCAGTACTTC. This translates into CASSLSGMGEQYF.

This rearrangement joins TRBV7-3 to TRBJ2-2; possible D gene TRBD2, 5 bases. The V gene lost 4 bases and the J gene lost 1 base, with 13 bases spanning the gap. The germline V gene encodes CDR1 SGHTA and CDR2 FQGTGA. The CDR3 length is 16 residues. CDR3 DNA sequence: TGTGCCAGCAGCTCCGAAGGACTTTTGAACACCGGGGAGCTGTTTTTT. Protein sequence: CASSSEGLLNTGELFF.

The CDR3 bases are TGTGCCAGCAGGGAGGGGGCGCGCACTGAAGCTTTCTTT. Its protein product is CASREGARTEAFF. The V gene is TRBV12-3 or TRBV12-4, the J gene TRBJ1-1; TRBD1 aligns across 7 bases. CDR3 length: 13 amino acids. With V trimmed by 6 bases and J by 4 bases, 5 bases remained unmatched.

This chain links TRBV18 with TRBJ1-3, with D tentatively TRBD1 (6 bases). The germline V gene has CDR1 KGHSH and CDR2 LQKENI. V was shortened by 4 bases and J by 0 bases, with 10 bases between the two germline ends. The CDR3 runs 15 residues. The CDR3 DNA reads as TGTGCCAGCTCACTTGGGACACCCTCTGGAAACACCATATATTTT. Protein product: CASSLGTPSGNTIYF.

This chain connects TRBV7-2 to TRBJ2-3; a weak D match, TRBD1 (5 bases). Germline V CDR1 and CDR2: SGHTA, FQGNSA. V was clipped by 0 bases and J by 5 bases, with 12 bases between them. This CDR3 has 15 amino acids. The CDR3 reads CASSLAQQDRDTQYF. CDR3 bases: TGTGCCAGCAGCTTAGCGCAACAGGATCGAGATACGCAGTATTTT. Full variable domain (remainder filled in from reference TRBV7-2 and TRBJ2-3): GAGVSQSPSNKVTEKGKDVELRCDPISGHTALYWYRQSLGQGLEFLIYFQGNSAPDKSGLPSDRFSAERTGGSVSTLTIQRTQQEDSAVYLCASSLAQQDRDTQYFGPGTRLTVL.

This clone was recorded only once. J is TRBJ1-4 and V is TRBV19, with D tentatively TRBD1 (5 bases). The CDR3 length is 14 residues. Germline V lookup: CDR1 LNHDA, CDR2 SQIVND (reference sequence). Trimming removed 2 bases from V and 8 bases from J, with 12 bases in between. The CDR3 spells CASSIPRAREKLFF. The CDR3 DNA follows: TGTGCCAGTAGTATACCCAGGGCGCGAGAAAAACTGTTTTTT.

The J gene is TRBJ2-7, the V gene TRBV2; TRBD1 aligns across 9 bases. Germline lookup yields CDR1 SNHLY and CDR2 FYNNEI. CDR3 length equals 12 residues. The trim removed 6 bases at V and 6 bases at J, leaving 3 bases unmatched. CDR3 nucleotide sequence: TGTGCCAGCAGACAGGGGGCGGGCGAGCAGTACTTC. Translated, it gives CASRQGAGEQYF.

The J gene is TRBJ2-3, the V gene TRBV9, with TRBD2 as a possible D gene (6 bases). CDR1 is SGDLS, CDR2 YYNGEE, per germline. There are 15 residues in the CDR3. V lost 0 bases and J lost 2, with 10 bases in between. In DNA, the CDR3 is TGTGCCAGCAGCGTAGGGTCTAGCGACACAGATACGCAGTATTTT. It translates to CASSVGSSDTDTQYF.

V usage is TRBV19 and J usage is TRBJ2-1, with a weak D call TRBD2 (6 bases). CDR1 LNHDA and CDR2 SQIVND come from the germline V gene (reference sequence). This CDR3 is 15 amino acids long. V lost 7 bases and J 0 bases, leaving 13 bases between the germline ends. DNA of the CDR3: TGTGCCAGTAAGGAGGGGTCGAGCTCCTACAATGAGCAGTTCTTC. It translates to CASKEGSSSYNEQFF.

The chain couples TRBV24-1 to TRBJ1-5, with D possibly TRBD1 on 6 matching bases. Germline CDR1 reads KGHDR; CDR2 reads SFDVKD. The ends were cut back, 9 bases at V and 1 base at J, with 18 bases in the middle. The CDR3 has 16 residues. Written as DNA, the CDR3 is TGTGCCACCCCGTCTCGCGGGGGGCTCAGCAATCAGCCCCAGCATTTT. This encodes CATPSRGGLSNQPQHF.

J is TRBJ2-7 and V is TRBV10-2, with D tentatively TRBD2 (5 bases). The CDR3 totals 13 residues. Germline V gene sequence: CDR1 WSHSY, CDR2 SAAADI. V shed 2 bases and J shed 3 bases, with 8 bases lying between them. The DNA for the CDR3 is TGCGCCAGCAGTGAGCCGGGGTACTACGAGCAGTACTTC. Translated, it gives CASSEPGYYEQYF.

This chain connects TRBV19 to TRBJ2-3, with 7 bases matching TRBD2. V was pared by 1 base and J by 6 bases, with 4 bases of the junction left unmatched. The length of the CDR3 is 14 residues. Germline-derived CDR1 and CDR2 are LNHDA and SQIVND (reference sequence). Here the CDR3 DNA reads TGTGCCAGTAGTATAGGGCGGGAGTGGGATACGCAGTATTTT. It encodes CASSIGREWDTQYF.

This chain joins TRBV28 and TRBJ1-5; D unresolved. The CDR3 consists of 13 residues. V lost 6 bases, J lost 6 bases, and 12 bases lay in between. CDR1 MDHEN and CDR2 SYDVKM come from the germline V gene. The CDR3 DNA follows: TGTGCCAGCAGGTTCGCAGAAAGTCAGCCCCAGCATTTT. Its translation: CASRFAESQPQHF.

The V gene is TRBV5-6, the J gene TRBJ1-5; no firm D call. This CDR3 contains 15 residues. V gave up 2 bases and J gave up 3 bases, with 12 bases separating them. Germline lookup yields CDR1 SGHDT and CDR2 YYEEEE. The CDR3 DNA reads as TGTGCCAGCAGCTTATATCCACAGCTCAATCAGCCCCAGCATTTT. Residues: CASSLYPQLNQPQHF.

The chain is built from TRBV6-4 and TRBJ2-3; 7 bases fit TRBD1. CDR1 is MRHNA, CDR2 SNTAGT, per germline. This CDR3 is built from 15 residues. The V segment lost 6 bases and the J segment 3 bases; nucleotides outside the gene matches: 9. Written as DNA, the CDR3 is TGTGCCAGCAGGGCACAGGGGAGTTGGACAGATACGCAGTATTTT. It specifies CASRAQGSWTDTQYF.

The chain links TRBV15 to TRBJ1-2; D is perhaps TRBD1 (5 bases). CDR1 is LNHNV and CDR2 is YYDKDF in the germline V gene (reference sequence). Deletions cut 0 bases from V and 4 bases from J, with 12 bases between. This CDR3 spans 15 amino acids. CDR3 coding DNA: TGTGCCACCAGCAGAGAAAAGGGGTCTTTCTATGGCTACACCTTC. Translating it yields CATSREKGSFYGYTF. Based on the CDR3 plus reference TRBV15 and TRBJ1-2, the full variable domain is DAMVIQNPRYQVTQFGKPVTLSCSQTLNHNVMYWYQQKSSQAPKLLFHYYDKDFNNEADTPDNFQSRRPNTSFCFLDIRSPGLGDTAMYLCATSREKGSFYGYTFGSGTRLTVV.

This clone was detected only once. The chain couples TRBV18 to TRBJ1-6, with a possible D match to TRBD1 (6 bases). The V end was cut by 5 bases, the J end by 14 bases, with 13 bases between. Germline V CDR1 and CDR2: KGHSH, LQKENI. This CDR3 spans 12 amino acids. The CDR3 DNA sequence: TGTGCCAGCTCAGAACCAGGGGCGACCCTCCACTTT. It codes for CASSEPGATLHF. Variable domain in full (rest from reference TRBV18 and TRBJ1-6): NAGVMQNPRHLVRRRGQEARLRCSPMKGHSHVYWYRQLPEEGLKFMVYLQKENIIDESGMPKERFSAEFPKEGPSILRIQQVVRGDSAAYFCASSEPGATLHFGNGTRLTVT.

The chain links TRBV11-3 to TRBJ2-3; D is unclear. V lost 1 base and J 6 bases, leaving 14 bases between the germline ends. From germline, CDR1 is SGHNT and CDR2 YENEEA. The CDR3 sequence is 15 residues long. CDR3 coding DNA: TGTGCCAGCAGCTTAGTAACTGCCCCAAGTGATACGCAGTATTTT. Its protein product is CASSLVTAPSDTQYF.

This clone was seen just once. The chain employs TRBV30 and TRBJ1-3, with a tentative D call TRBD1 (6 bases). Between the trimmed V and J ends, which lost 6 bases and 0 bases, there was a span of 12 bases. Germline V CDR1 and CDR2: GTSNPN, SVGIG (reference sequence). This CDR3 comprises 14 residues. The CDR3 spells CACFGQSSGNTIYF. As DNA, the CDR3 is TGTGCCTGTTTCGGACAGTCCTCTGGAAACACCATATATTTT. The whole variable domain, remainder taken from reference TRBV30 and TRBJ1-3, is SQTIHQWPATLVQPVGSPLSLECTVEGTSNPNLYWYRQAAGRGLQLLFYSVGIGQISSEVPQNLSASRPQDRQFILSSKKLLLSDSGFYLCACFGQSSGNTIYFGEGSWLTVV.

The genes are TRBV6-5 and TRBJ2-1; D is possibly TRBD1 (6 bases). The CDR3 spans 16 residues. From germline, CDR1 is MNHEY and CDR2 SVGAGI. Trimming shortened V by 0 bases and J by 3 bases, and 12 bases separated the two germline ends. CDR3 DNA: TGTGCCAGCAGTTACTCGAAGGGGGAACACTACAATGAGCAGTTCTTC. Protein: CASSYSKGEHYNEQFF.

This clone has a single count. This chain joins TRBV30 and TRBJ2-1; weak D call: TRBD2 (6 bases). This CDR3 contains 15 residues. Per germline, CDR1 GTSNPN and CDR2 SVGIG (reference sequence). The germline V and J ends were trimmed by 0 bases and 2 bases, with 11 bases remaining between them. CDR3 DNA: TGTGCCTGGAGTGTGAGGGGACTTACCTACAATGAGCAGTTCTTC. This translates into CAWSVRGLTYNEQFF.

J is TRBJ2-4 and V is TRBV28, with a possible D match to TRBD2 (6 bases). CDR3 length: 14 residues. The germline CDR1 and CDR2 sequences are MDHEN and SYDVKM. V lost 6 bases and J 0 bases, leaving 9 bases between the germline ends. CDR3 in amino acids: CASSTGLAKNIQYF. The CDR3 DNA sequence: TGTGCCAGCAGCACGGGACTAGCCAAAAACATTCAGTACTTC.

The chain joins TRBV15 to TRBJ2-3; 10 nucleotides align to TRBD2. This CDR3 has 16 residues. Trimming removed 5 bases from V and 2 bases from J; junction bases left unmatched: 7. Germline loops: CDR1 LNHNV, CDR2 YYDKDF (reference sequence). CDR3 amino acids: CATSGGGLAYTDTQYF. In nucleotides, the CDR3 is TGTGCCACCAGCGGAGGGGGACTAGCGTACACAGATACGCAGTATTTT.